This paragraph reports one T cell receptor beta chain. This clonotype has ten or more counts. Its antigen is unknown. No base qualities exist here, and no much larger clone lies one base off it. The V end loses 7 bases and the J end loses 2 bases, and a stretch of 11 bases separates them. Based on the germline V gene, the CDR1 and CDR2 sequences are SGHTA and FQGTGA. Counted from cysteine to phenylalanine, this CDR3 has 14 amino acids. Just the 42-base CDR3 DNA is kept, in frame starting at base 1. This sample is drawn from a study of T cell repertoires in cytomegalovirus infection (dated by TCRdb to between 2018 and 2021). Study-wide context: Because public TCR beta signatures pointed to carriage of CMV infection together with the matching HLA type, the HLA type of each donor mattered for the analysis.

Overall study outcomes, separate from this receptor: The ex vivo response was dominated by HLA-C-restricted CMV-specific TCR beta clonotypes, and the single most frequent clonotype in two of eight donors was supplied by these HLA-C-restricted clonotypes. In both this cohort and an independent cohort of a few hundred donors, the cumulative frequency of public TCR beta family members distinguished carriers of CMV infection plus the relevant HLA type.

The sequencer listed for this sample is Illumina HiSeq 1500. TCRdb took the public reads, trimmed them with fastp at Q25, ran MiXCR for clone calling and kept in-frame beta chains. Identical CDR3 protein sequences are pooled into one entry, listed with their most common genes and DNA. The sample data list 250,000 to 300,000 distinct CDR3 sequences, and about 13% of these were observed just once. The ten largest clones represent 8.8% of the sample. The receptor was isolated from a human donor in good health (CMV status not recorded). Some clones in this sample may be carry-over from other donors' samples. Sequenced: PBMCs. Rearrangement joined TRBV7-3 to TRBJ2-2; a tentative D match to TRBD2 spans 5 bases. The DNA sequence follows: TGTGCCAGCACCCCGGACTCAAACACCGGGGAGCTGTTTTTT. Translated, it reads CASTPDSNTGELFF.